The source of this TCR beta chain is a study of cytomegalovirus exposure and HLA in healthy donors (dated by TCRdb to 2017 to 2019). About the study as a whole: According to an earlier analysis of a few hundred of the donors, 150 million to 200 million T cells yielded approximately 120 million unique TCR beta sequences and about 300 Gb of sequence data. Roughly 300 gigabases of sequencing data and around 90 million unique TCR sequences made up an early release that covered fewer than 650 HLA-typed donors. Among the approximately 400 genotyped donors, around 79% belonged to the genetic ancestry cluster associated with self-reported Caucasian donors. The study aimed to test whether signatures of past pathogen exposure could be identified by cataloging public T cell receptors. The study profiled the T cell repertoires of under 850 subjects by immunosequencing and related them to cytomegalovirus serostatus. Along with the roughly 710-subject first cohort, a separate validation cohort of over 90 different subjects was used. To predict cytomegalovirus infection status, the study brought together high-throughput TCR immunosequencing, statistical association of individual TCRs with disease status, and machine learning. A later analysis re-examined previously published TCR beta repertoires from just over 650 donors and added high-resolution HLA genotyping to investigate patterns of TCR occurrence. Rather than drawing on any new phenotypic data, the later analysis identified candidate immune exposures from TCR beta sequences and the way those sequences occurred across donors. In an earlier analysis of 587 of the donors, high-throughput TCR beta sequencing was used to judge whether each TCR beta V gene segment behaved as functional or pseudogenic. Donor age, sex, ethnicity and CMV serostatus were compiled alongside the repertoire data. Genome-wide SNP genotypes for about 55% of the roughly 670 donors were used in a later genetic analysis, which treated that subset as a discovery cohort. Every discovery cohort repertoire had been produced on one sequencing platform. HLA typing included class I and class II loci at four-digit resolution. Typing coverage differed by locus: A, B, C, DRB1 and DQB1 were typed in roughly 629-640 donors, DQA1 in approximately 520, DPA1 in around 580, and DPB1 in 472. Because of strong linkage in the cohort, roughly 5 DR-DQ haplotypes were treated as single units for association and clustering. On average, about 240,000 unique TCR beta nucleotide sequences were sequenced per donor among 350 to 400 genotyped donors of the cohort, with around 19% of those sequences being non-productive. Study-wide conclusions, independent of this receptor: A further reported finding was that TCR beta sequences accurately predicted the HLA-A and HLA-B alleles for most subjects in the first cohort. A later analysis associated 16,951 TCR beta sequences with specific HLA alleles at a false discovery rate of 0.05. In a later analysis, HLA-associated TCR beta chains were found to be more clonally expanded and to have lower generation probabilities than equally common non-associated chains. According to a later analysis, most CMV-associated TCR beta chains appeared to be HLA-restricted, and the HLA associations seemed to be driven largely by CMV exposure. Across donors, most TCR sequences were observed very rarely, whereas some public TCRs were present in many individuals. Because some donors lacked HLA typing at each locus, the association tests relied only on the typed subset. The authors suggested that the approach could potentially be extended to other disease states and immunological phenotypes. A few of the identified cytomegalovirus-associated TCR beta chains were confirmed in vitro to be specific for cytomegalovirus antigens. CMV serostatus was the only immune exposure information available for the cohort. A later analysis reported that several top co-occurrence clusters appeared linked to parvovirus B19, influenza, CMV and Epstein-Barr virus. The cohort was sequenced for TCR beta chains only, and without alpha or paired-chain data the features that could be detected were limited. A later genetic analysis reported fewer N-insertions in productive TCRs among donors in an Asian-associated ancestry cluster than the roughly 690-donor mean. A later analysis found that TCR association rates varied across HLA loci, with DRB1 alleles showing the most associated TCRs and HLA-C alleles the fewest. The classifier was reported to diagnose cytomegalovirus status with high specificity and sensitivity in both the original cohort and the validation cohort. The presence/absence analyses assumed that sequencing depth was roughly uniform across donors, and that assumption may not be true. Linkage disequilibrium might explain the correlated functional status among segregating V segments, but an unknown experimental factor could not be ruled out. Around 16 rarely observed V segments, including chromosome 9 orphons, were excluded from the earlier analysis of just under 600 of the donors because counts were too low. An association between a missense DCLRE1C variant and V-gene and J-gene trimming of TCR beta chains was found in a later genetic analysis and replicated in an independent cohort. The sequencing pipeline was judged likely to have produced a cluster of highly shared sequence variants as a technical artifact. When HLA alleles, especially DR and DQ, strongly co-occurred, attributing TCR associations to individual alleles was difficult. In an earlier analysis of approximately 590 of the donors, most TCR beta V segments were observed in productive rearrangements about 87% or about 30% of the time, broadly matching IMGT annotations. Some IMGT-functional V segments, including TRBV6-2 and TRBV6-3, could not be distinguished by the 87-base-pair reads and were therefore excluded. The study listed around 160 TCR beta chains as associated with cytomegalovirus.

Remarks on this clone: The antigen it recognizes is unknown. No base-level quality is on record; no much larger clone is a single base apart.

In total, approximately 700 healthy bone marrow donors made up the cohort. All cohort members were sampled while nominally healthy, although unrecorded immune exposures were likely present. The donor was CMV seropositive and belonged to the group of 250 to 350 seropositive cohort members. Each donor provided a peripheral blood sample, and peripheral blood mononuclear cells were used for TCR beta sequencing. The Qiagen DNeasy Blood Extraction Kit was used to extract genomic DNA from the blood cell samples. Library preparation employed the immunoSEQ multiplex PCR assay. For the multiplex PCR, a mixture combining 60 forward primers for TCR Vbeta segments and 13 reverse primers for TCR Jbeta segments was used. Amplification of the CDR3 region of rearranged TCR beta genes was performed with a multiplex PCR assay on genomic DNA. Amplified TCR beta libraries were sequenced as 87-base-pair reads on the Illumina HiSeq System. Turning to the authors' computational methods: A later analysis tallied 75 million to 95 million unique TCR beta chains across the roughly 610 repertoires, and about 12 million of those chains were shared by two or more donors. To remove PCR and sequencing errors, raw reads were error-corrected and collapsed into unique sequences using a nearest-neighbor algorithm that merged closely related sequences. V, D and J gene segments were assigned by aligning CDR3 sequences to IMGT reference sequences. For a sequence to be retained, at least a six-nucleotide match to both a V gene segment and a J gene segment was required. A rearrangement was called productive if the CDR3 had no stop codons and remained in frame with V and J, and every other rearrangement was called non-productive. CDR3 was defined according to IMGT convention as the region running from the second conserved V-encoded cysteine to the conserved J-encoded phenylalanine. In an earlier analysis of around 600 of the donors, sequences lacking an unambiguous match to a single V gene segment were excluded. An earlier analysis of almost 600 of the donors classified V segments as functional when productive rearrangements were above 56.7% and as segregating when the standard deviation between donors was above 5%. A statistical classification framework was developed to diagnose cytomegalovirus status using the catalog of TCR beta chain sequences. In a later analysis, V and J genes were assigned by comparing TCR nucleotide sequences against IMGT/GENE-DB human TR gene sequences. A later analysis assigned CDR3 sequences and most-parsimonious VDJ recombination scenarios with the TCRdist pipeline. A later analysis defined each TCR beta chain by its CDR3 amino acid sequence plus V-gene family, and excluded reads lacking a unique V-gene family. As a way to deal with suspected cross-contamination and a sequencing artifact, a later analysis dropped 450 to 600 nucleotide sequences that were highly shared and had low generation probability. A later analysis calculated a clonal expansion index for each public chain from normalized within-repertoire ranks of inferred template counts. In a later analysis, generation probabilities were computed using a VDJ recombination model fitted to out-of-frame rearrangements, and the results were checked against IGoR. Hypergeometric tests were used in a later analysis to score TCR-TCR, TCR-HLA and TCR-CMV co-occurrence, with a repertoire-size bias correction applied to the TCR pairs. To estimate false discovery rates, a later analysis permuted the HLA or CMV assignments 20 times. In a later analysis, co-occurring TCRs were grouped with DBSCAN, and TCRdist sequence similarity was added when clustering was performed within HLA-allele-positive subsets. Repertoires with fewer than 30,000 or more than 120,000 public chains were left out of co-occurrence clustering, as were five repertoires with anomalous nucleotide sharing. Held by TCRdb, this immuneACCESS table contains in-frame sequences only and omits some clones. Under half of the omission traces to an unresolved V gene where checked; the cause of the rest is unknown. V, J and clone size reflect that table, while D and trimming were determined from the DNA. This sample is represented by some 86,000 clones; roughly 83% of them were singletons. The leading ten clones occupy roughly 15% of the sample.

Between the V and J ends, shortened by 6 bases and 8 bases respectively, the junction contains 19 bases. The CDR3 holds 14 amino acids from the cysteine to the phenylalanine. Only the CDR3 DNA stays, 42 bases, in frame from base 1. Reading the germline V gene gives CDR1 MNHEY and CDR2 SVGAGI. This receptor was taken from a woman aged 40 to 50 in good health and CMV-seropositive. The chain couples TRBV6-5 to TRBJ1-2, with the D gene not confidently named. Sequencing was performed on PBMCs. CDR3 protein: CASRRTVRVGGYTF. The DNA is TGTGCCAGCAGGCGAACAGTACGAGTAGGCGGCTACACCTTC.